Each of the 22 T cell receptor beta chains below was sequenced from the same sample in a study of cytomegalovirus exposure and HLA in healthy donors. The PCR had 60 Vbeta and 13 Jbeta primers. The protocol was immunoSEQ multiplex PCR, while the TCRdb copy is restricted to in-frame clones and leaves out a portion. Here the sample spans about 140,000 clones, 70% to 80% being singletons. Sequencing was performed on PBMCs. The receptors derive from a female donor in good health and CMV-seronegative.

This rearrangement joins TRBV28 to TRBJ1-5, with D unclear. CDR1 is MDHEN and CDR2 is SYDVKM in the germline V gene. The CDR3 runs to 13 residues. Trimming cost V 9 bases and J 5 bases, with 14 bases left between them. CDR3 sequence: CARVWCGDQPQHF. CDR3 in DNA: TGTGCCAGGGTTTGGTGCGGGGATCAGCCCCAGCATTTT.

This clone was seen a few times. The chain couples TRBV27 to TRBJ1-1; 9 nucleotides match TRBD1. This CDR3 has 14 amino acids. Germline lookup yields CDR1 MNHEY and CDR2 SMNVEV (reference sequence). The ends lost 4 bases at V and 7 bases at J; junction bases unmatched: 7. In nucleotides, the CDR3 is TGTGCCAGCAGTTCGGACAGGGGAGGGGTTGAAGCTTTCTTT. Amino acids: CASSSDRGGVEAFF.

Details on this clone: This same CDR3 is encoded by further DNA sequences in the sample. In DNA form, the CDR3 reads TGTGCCAGCAGCTTGCGACAGGGGAACCAGCCCCAGCATTTT. Its translation is CASSLRQGNQPQHF. V usage is TRBV5-6 and J usage is TRBJ1-5, with 8 bases identical to TRBD1. After removal of 1 base from V and 7 bases from J, the junction contained 4 bases not matched to a gene. Germline V gives CDR1 SGHDT, CDR2 YYEEEE. The CDR3 covers 14 residues.

Here the CDR3 DNA reads TGTGCCAGCAATCCGGGGGTCTCTGGGGCCAACGTCCTGACTTTC. Translation gives CASNPGVSGANVLTF. The V gene is TRBV6-5, the J gene TRBJ2-6; TRBD2 might be the D (6 bases). The germline V gene has CDR1 MNHEY and CDR2 SVGAGI. V dropped 7 bases and J dropped 0 bases, with 10 bases sitting between them. This CDR3 spans 15 amino acids.

This chain uses TRBV6-1 with TRBJ2-7, with D maybe TRBD1 (6 bases). Trimming stripped 10 bases from V and 1 base from J, with 14 bases between. Germline lookup yields CDR1 MNHNS and CDR2 SASEGT. The CDR3 length is 13 residues. CDR3 DNA: TGTGCCATCCGGGACACCATATCCTACGAGCAGTACTTC. Translated: CAIRDTISYEQYF.

The J gene is TRBJ1-1, the V gene TRBV29-1, with D uncertain. The V end lost 0 bases, the J end lost 1 base, and 6 bases lay between the germline ends. In germline, CDR1 is SQVTM, CDR2 ANQGSEA. The CDR3 consists of 13 residues. The CDR3 DNA follows: TGCAGCGTTGAAGATCAACAGAACACTGAAGCTTTCTTT. It yields the protein CSVEDQQNTEAFF.

The gene calls are TRBV6-5 and TRBJ2-7, with 8 bases aligning to TRBD1. After removal of 3 bases from V and 5 bases from J, the junction contained 9 bases not matched to a gene. The V gene's germline CDR1 is MNHEY and CDR2 SVGAGI. The CDR3 runs to 15 residues. CDR3 sequence: CASSYQGQGGDEQYF. In nucleotides, the CDR3 is TGTGCCAGCAGTTATCAAGGACAGGGTGGAGACGAGCAGTACTTC.

The chain employs TRBV30 and TRBJ2-7; 8 bases align to TRBD1. The CDR3 spans 13 residues. CDR1 is GTSNPN and CDR2 is SVGIG in the germline V gene (reference sequence). Losses at the gene ends were 5 bases for V and 1 base for J; bases not matched to a gene: 4. CDR3 residues: CAWGQGPSYEQYF. CDR3 bases: TGTGCCTGGGGACAGGGACCGTCCTACGAGCAGTACTTC.

The chain couples TRBV6-6 to TRBJ2-2; D may be TRBD2 (5 bases). This CDR3 comprises 13 residues. CDR1 is MNHNY and CDR2 is SVGAGI in the germline V gene (reference sequence). V shed 4 bases and J shed 8 bases, with 11 bases lying between them. CDR3 nucleotide sequence: TGTGCCAGCAGTTCCGGACTGTTAGGGGAGCTGTTTTTT. Protein product: CASSSGLLGELFF.

J is TRBJ2-2 and V is TRBV4-1; D is possibly TRBD2 (5 bases). Germline V gives CDR1 MGHRA, CDR2 YSYEKL. V lost 4 bases, J lost 0 bases, and 12 bases lay in between. This CDR3 comprises 16 residues. This CDR3 is CASSRTGVTNTGELFF. The CDR3 nucleotides read TGCGCCAGCAGCCGAACCGGGGTCACGAACACCGGGGAGCTGTTTTTT.

This chain uses TRBV29-1 with TRBJ1-5, with D possibly matching TRBD1 (6 bases). The CDR3 spans 14 residues. V was pared by 5 bases and J by 9 bases, with 20 bases between. Germline lookup yields CDR1 SQVTM and CDR2 ANQGSEA. CDR3 DNA: TGCAGCGTTTCGACAGGTCCGGGCTTCCGGCCCCAGCATTTT. It yields the protein CSVSTGPGFRPQHF.

This rearrangement joins TRBV30 to TRBJ1-5; perhaps TRBD1 as D (5 bases). The CDR3 runs 15 residues. Trimming pared 1 base from V and 1 base from J, leaving 11 bases between. Per the germline V gene, CDR1 is GTSNPN and CDR2 is SVGIG (reference sequence). DNA of the CDR3: TGTGCCTGGAGTGGGGGGGGGAGGAGCAATCAGCCCCAGCATTTT. Its protein is CAWSGGGRSNQPQHF.

The chain has TRBV5-1 and TRBJ1-2, with 8 bases that match TRBD1. The CDR3 loop spans 13 amino acids. CDR1 and CDR2 (germline): SGHRS, YFSETQ. J lost 7 bases, V lost 9 bases, and 11 bases had no gene match. The CDR3 nucleotides are TGCGCCACTCACCCCACAGGGGGAAGTGGCTACACCTTC. Its protein is CATHPTGGSGYTF.

The chain employs TRBV4-3 and TRBJ2-7; 14 bases fit TRBD2. Germline trimming cut 1 base from V and 5 bases from J; bases unmatched to any gene: 10. CDR1 is LGHNA and CDR2 is YSLEER in the germline V gene. This CDR3 contains 18 residues. CDR3 protein: CASSQGPSGLAGAHEQYF. CDR3 in DNA: TGCGCCAGCAGCCAAGGCCCTTCGGGACTAGCGGGAGCCCACGAGCAGTACTTC.

This clone appeared a few times. One end of the junction varies from germline; a read error may be responsible. The V call is TRBV5-1, the J call TRBJ2-1; 12 nucleotides match TRBD2. The CDR3 has 13 residues. Germline V gene lookup returns CDR1 SGHRS and CDR2 YFSETQ. The chain's CDR3 is CASSSPPLAGGVF. CDR3 bases: TGCGCCAGCAGCTCCCCACCTCTAGCGGGAGGGGTCTTC.

The chain couples TRBV6-5 to TRBJ1-2; a possible D gene is TRBD1 (5 bases). Trimming removed 6 bases at V and 5 bases at J, with 16 bases between. The CDR3 runs 14 residues. The germline V gene has CDR1 MNHEY and CDR2 SVGAGI. CDR3 protein: CASRPPGQVYGYTF. The CDR3, as DNA: TGTGCCAGCAGGCCTCCTGGACAAGTGTATGGCTACACCTTC.

The V gene is TRBV7-2, the J gene TRBJ2-5; weak D call: TRBD2 (6 bases). Germline assignment: CDR1 SGHTA and CDR2 FQGNSA. This CDR3 is 13 amino acids long. The germline V and J ends were trimmed by 6 bases and 2 bases, with 10 bases remaining between them. The CDR3 sequence: CASRDGRQETQYF. The CDR3 DNA reads TGTGCCAGCAGGGACGGGAGACAAGAGACCCAGTACTTC. The full variable domain, in which reference TRBV7-2 and TRBJ2-5 provide the parts outside the CDR3, is GAGVSQSPSNKVTEKGKDVELRCDPISGHTALYWYRQSLGQGLEFLIYFQGNSAPDKSGLPSDRFSAERTGGSVSTLTIQRTQQEDSAVYLCASRDGRQETQYFGPGTRLLVL.

This sequence joins TRBV19 and TRBJ2-7; TRBD1 aligns across 9 bases. Losses at the gene ends were 5 bases for V and 6 bases for J; bases not matched to a gene: 8. CDR3 length: 14 residues. CDR1 and CDR2 (germline): LNHDA, SQIVND (reference sequence). This chain's CDR3 is CASSGRDRVREQYF. CDR3 DNA: TGTGCCAGTAGTGGCCGGGACAGGGTGCGCGAGCAGTACTTC.

The CDR3 spells CASSFLSGLPGEQYF. The CDR3 DNA reads as TGCGCCAGCAGCTTCCTTAGCGGTCTCCCGGGGGAGCAGTACTTC. This rearrangement joins TRBV5-1 to TRBJ2-7; TRBD2 is a possible D gene (6 bases). V was trimmed by 2 bases and J by 7 bases, leaving 19 bases between them. The CDR3 has 15 amino acids. Germline-derived CDR1 and CDR2 are SGHRS and YFSETQ.

CDR3 nucleotide sequence: TGCGCCAGCAGGGTTATTCAGAGCGGCTCCCATGAGCAGTTCTTC. As protein: CASRVIQSGSHEQFF. The chain joins TRBV4-1 to TRBJ2-1; tentative D call: TRBD2 (5 bases). The CDR3 totals 15 residues. The germline CDR1 and CDR2 sequences are MGHRA and YSYEKL. With 6 bases removed from V and 8 bases from J, the gap between germline ends came to 20 bases.

This clone was seen a few times. The chain joins TRBV2 to TRBJ1-1; tentative D call: TRBD1 (5 bases). CDR3 size: 14 residues. Trimming removed 4 bases at V and 0 bases at J, with 9 bases between. The germline CDR1 and CDR2 sequences are SNHLY and FYNNEI. CDR3 sequence reads: CASSVGGVNTEAFF. The CDR3 DNA reads TGTGCCAGCAGTGTAGGAGGGGTGAACACTGAAGCTTTCTTT.

This chain uses TRBV7-3 with TRBJ1-6, with D uncertain. Germline V gene data show CDR1 as SGHTA and CDR2 as FQGTGA. The CDR3 runs 14 residues. Between the trimmed V and J ends, which lost 8 bases and 7 bases, there was a span of 15 bases. In DNA form, the CDR3 reads TGTGCCAGCGATGGCGAGGTCCGCAATTCACCCCTCCACTTT. Translation gives CASDGEVRNSPLHF.